Below, one TCR beta chain is given with its context. This sample is drawn from a study of blood T cell repertoires in COVID-19. Across the study: Specimens from acute and convalescent COVID-19 originated in the United States, Italy and Spain. PBMCs, B-cell-depleted T cells, or T cells were the source of the cDNA or gDNA that made up the material.

Original analysis: For nucleated cells, counts were estimated from reference gene primer amplification. Only in-frame clones appear in the TCRdb table, and some are missing; sequencing was by immunoSEQ multiplex PCR. The DNA was the basis for D and trimming; V, J and clone size are from that table. The data contain hundreds of thousands of clones, 86% of them singletons. Deletions cut 0 bases from V and 0 bases from J, with 11 bases between. Per germline, CDR1 MGHRA and CDR2 YSYEKL. The CDR3 loop spans 16 amino acids. The receptor's source is a woman aged 25 to 39 with active or convalescent COVID-19. J is TRBJ1-1 and V is TRBV4-1; D is unresolved. Sequencing was performed on peripheral blood. CDR3 sequence (DNA): TGCGCCAGCAGCCAAGAAACTCAATCGGTGAACACTGAAGCTTTCTTT. It is translated as CASSQETQSVNTEAFF.